This TCR beta chain was sequenced for a study of cytomegalovirus exposure and HLA in healthy donors. Study summary: Unique TCR beta sequences numbering some 120 million came from about 179 million T cells in an earlier analysis.

Regarding the study as a whole: The authors later found HLA-associated TCR beta chains more clonally expanded than equally common others. TCR beta V- and J-gene trimming was later associated with a missense DCLRE1C variant.

There are 16 residues in the CDR3. V lost 4 bases and J lost 4; bases outside the gene matches: 11. Looked up from germline, CDR1 is SGHDN and CDR2 is FVKESK. A remark on this clone: Its target is not known.

With 60 Vbeta and 13 Jbeta primers, the PCR was carried out. Libraries were prepared by immunoSEQ multiplex PCR; TCRdb keeps only in-frame clonotypes and omits some of them. Counted here are some 130,000 clones, nearly 80% occurring once; the ten biggest clones make up 2.2%. This receptor was taken from a man in his thirties or forties in good health and CMV-seronegative. V and J are TRBV14 and TRBJ2-7; 9 bases agree with TRBD2. Sequenced input: PBMCs. The DNA of the CDR3 is TGTGCCAGCAGCCCCTCACTTAGCGGGAGAACTTACGAGCAGTACTTC. Amino acid sequence: CASSPSLSGRTYEQYF.